These T cell receptor beta chains were read from a single sample in a study of cytomegalovirus exposure and HLA in healthy donors. The assay was immunoSEQ multiplex PCR, and TCRdb's table has in-frame clones only and misses some. The profile shows 120,000 or so clones, approximately 80% of them singletons. Sequencing input: PBMCs. The receptors derive from a woman between 55 and 75 years old in good health and CMV-seropositive. CDR3s include the opening cysteine and the closing phenylalanine or tryptophan.

j_call: TRBJ1-2; cdr3_length: 13; v_call: TRBV29-1; cdr3_aa: CSARGGDNYGYTF
j_call: TRBJ1-2; cdr3_length: 12; v_call: TRBV7-9; cdr3_aa: CASTTDTYGYTF
j_call: TRBJ2-7; cdr3_length: 14; v_call: TRBV30; cdr3_aa: CAWSVSVPPYEQYF
j_call: TRBJ1-1; cdr3_length: 13; v_call: TRBV5-1; cdr3_aa: CASSDTGEGKAFF
j_call: TRBJ2-1; cdr3_length: 15; v_call: TRBV19; cdr3_aa: CASSKGLVGVDEQFF
j_call: TRBJ2-1; cdr3_length: 14; v_call: TRBV5-1; cdr3_aa: CASSPGQDYNEQFF
j_call: TRBJ2-5; cdr3_length: 15; v_call: TRBV5-6; cdr3_aa: CASSLGMSRKETQYF
j_call: TRBJ2-7; cdr3_length: 17; v_call: TRBV5-4; cdr3_aa: CASSRGSGREGGWEQYF
j_call: TRBJ1-5; cdr3_length: 16; v_call: TRBV13; cdr3_aa: CASSLGTGASNQPQHF
j_call: TRBJ1-1; cdr3_length: 14; v_call: TRBV5-1; cdr3_aa: CASSFRGSNTEAFF
j_call: TRBJ1-2; cdr3_length: 14; v_call: TRBV29-1; cdr3_aa: CSVVDSHFAYGYTF
j_call: TRBJ2-7; cdr3_length: 14; v_call: TRBV10-3; cdr3_aa: CAISESTRAYEQYF
j_call: TRBJ1-1; cdr3_length: 15; v_call: TRBV27; cdr3_aa: CASIKNRVLGAEAFF
j_call: TRBJ2-1; cdr3_length: 16; v_call: TRBV29-1; cdr3_aa: CSVVKGFSGNNNEQFF
j_call: TRBJ1-2; cdr3_length: 15; v_call: TRBV28; cdr3_aa: CASSSGRGWTGGYTF
j_call: TRBJ2-2; cdr3_length: 14; v_call: TRBV9; cdr3_aa: CASSLGGSTGELFF
j_call: -; cdr3_length: 15; v_call: TRBV5-4; cdr3_aa: CASSLTSGRADEQYF
j_call: TRBJ2-1; cdr3_length: 15; v_call: TRBV6-4; cdr3_aa: CASSGTSGSYNEQFF
j_call: TRBJ1-1; cdr3_length: 17; v_call: TRBV5-1; cdr3_aa: CASSPGLLTLPNTEAFF
j_call: TRBJ2-1; cdr3_length: 15; v_call: TRBV13; cdr3_aa: CASSATGNSYNEQFF
j_call: TRBJ2-5; cdr3_length: 14; v_call: TRBV6-5; cdr3_aa: CASSLDRDQETQYF